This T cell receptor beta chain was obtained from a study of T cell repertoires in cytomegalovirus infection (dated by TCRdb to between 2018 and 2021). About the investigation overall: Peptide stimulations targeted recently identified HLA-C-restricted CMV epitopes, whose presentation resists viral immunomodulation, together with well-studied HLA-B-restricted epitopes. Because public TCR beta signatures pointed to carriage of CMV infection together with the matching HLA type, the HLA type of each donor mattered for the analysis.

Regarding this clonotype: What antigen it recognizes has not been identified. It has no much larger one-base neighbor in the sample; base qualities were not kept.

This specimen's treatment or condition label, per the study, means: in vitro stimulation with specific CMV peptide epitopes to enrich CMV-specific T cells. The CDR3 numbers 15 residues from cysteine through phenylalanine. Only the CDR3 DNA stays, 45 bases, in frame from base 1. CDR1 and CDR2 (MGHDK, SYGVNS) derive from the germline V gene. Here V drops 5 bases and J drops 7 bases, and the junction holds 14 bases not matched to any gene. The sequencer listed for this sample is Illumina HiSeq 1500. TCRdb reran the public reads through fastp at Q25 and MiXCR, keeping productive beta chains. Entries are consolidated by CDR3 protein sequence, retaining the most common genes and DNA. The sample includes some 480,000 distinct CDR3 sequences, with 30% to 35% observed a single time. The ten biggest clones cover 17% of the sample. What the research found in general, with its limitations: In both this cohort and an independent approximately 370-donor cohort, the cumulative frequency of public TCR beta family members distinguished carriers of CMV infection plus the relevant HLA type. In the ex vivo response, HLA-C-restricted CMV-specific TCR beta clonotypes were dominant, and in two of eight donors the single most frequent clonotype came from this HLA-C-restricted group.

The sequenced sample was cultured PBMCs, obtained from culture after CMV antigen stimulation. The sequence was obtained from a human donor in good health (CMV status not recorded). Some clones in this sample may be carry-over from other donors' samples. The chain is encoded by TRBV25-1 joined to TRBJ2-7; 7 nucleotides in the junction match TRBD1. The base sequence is TGTGCCAGCAGTCCCCCGGGACAGTCCTCTGGTGAGCAGTACTTC. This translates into CASSPPGQSSGEQYF.